The 12 T cell receptor beta chains presented below share a single source sample, sequenced in a study of molecular identifiers for immune sequencing clone quantification. TCRdb independently ran MiXCR on the PCR reads; one entry per CDR3 protein. The profile shows more than 300,000 distinct CDR3 sequences, about 21% of them singletons. Sample: naive CD8+ T cells from blood, with Jurkat cell RNA spiked in. This sample's subset: FACS-sorted CD8+CD4-CCR7+CD45RA+ naive T cells. The source is a human donor in good health. Some libraries in this study had Jurkat cell RNA spiked in.

The chain carries TRBV6-6 and TRBJ1-2, with TRBD1 matching over 7 bases. V dropped 2 bases and J dropped 5; count of bases not matched to a gene: 8. Germline V gene lookup returns CDR1 MNHNY and CDR2 SVGAGI (reference sequence). This CDR3 is 15 amino acids long. The CDR3 loop reads CASSYGVGGMYGYTF. The CDR3 DNA sequence: TGTGCCAGCAGTTACGGCGTAGGGGGCATGTATGGCTACACCTTC.

This clonotype occurred a few times. This chain joins TRBV9 and TRBJ2-3, with 7 bases matching TRBD2. Trimming cost V 0 bases and J 3 bases; bases outside gene matches: 7. The germline V gene encodes CDR1 SGDLS and CDR2 YYNGEE. The CDR3 is 16 residues long. The CDR3 region has the DNA TGTGCCAGCAGCGTAGACGTCGCGGGAGCGACAGATACGCAGTATTTT. This sequence encodes CASSVDVAGATDTQYF.

About this clonotype: This may be a read error, as it is one base from a much larger clone. The CDR3 DNA reads as TGTGACAGCAGCCAAGTCCCCGAAGAGACCCAGTACTTC. Residues: CDSSQVPEETQYF. This rearrangement joins TRBV3-1 to TRBJ2-5; unclear D gene. Germline V gene sequence: CDR1 LGHDT, CDR2 YNNKEL (reference sequence). The length of the CDR3 is 13 residues.

J is TRBJ2-7 and V is TRBV7-6; TRBD2 agrees at 14 bases. CDR3 length: 17 amino acids. Germline-derived CDR1 and CDR2 are SGHVS and FNYEAQ. The V segment lost 4 bases and the J segment 3 bases; nucleotides outside the gene matches: 8. The CDR3 loop reads CASSSSGTSGSSYEQYF. Here the CDR3 DNA reads TGTGCCAGCAGCTCGTCCGGGACTAGCGGGAGTAGCTACGAGCAGTACTTC.

Note on this clonotype: A much larger clone lies one base from this, so it may be a read error. V and J are TRBV4-3 and TRBJ1-1; possibly TRBD1 for D (5 bases). CDR3 size: 15 residues. Looked up from germline, CDR1 is LGHNA and CDR2 is YSLEER. The CDR3 sequence: CASSQDRSGATETFF. For the CDR3, the DNA is TGCGCCAGCAGCCAAGATAGGAGCGGGGCCACTGAAACTTTCTTT.

This clonotype was seen at least ten times. The rearrangement joins TRBV14 to TRBJ1-3; D not certain. The V end lost 0 bases, the J end lost 7 bases, and 16 bases lay between the germline ends. CDR1 and CDR2 from the germline V gene are SGHDN and FVKESK. The CDR3 consists of 16 residues. Written as DNA, the CDR3 is TGTGCCAGCAGCCAAGACGAACAGCGGCTTGGGAACACCATATATTTT. Amino acid sequence: CASSQDEQRLGNTIYF.

This clonotype came up a few times. The chain recombines TRBV12-3 or TRBV12-4 with TRBJ2-2; 7 positions match TRBD1. The CDR3 spans 15 residues. V shed 8 bases and J 0 bases; nucleotides not matched to a gene: 6. CDR3 region: CASDTGAANTGELFF. Written as DNA, the CDR3 is TGTGCCAGCGATACAGGGGCCGCGAACACCGGGGAGCTGTTTTTT.

This clonotype appeared many times. The V and J genes are TRBV28 and TRBJ2-7, with 8 positions matching TRBD1. J was trimmed by 5 bases and V by 6 bases; bases with no gene match: 9. Germline V CDR1 and CDR2: MDHEN, SYDVKM. The CDR3 covers 14 residues. The CDR3: CASRGQGAFDEQYF. In DNA form, the CDR3 reads TGTGCCAGCAGGGGGCAGGGGGCTTTCGACGAGCAGTACTTC.

This clonotype appeared many times. The chain joins TRBV30 to TRBJ2-3; D is possibly TRBD1 (6 bases). Germline lookup yields CDR1 GTSNPN and CDR2 SVGIG (reference sequence). The CDR3 totals 15 residues. V lost 3 bases and J lost 0, with 13 bases in between. The CDR3 DNA follows: TGTGCCTGGAGAAGGGGGAGCTCTAGCACAGATACGCAGTATTTT. Amino acid sequence: CAWRRGSSSTDTQYF. Variable domain in full (rest from reference TRBV30 and TRBJ2-3): SQTIHQWPATLVQPVGSPLSLECTVEGTSNPNLYWYRQAAGRGLQLLFYSVGIGQISSEVPQNLSASRPQDRQFILSSKKLLLSDSGFYLCAWRRGSSSTDTQYFGPGTRLTVL.

The V and J genes are TRBV2 and TRBJ1-5; D is undetermined. The CDR3 totals 14 residues. CDR1 and CDR2 from the germline V gene are SNHLY and FYNNEI. Trimming took off 4 bases at V and 6 bases at J, with 13 bases between the two ends. CDR3 loop: CASSAVPLGQPQHF. Written as DNA, the CDR3 is TGTGCCAGCAGTGCCGTCCCACTGGGTCAGCCCCAGCATTTT.

Only a few counts were recorded for this clonotype. This chain links TRBV4-2 with TRBJ1-1; maybe TRBD1 (6 bases). V lost 2 bases to trimming and J lost 4 bases, with 14 bases between them. CDR1 LGHNA and CDR2 YNFKEQ come from the germline V gene. The CDR3 totals 15 residues. The CDR3 nucleotides are TGTGCCAGCAGCCAACTTTACAGGGATGTCACTGAAGCTTTCTTT. Its translation: CASSQLYRDVTEAFF.

This clonotype was detected a few times. The chain uses TRBV14 and TRBJ2-5; 14 bases align to TRBD2. V lost 2 bases and J lost 2; bases outside the gene matches: 4. The CDR3 consists of 17 residues. Germline CDR1 SGHDN, CDR2 FVKESK. Here the CDR3 reads CASSQRTSGGTQETQYF. The CDR3 DNA reads TGTGCCAGCAGCCAACGGACTAGCGGGGGGACGCAAGAGACCCAGTACTTC.